Presented here are 10 T cell receptor beta chains from one specimen sequenced in a study of T cells in localized non-small cell lung cancer. The table came from immunoSEQ multiplex PCR; TCRdb's copy has only in-frame clones and leaves some out. The repertoire has about 31,000 clones, roughly 92% of them found once; the top ten carry more than 0.7%. Material: peripheral blood, obtained before any cancer treatment. The receptor set was obtained from a woman aged 35 to 70 with stage I lung adenocarcinoma.

The chain uses TRBV5-5 and TRBJ2-1; TRBD1 matches 10 bases. This CDR3 is built from 17 residues. From germline, CDR1 is SGHKS and CDR2 YYEKEE (reference sequence). Trimming cost V 4 bases and J 1 base; bases outside gene matches: 8. The CDR3 bases are TGTGCCAGCAGCATGGCGCCGGGACAGGGGTCCTACAATGAGCAGTTCTTC. Translated: CASSMAPGQGSYNEQFF.

The chain carries TRBV6-1 and TRBJ2-7, with D possibly being TRBD1 (6 bases). This CDR3 is 15 amino acids long. Per the germline V gene, CDR1 is MNHNS and CDR2 is SASEGT. V gave up 1 base and J gave up 1 base, with 11 bases separating them. The CDR3 is CASSEGGLQSYEQYF. The CDR3 DNA sequence: TGTGCCAGCAGTGAAGGGGGGCTTCAATCCTACGAGCAGTACTTC.

J is TRBJ1-1 and V is TRBV12-1; TRBD1 is the table's D call, not checked against the DNA. TRBV12-1 is labeled a pseudogene. The CDR3 is 18 residues long. The chain's CDR3 is CASSYRTPREGLNTEAFF. The CDR3 DNA sequence: TGTGCCAGCAGCTATCGGACCCCCAGGGAAGGGTTGAACACTGAAGCTTTCTTT.

V gene TRBV11-2 combines with J gene TRBJ2-2; no clear D gene. The CDR3 covers 16 residues. In germline, CDR1 is SGHAT, CDR2 FQNNGV. V was shortened by 3 bases and J by 1 base, with 12 bases between the two germline ends. The CDR3 sequence: CASSFSEPRNTGELFF. In DNA form, the CDR3 reads TGTGCCAGCAGCTTCTCGGAACCTAGGAACACCGGGGAGCTGTTTTTT.

The chain combines TRBV19 with TRBJ2-7; D perhaps matches TRBD1 (5 bases). The CDR3 runs 12 residues. V gave up 2 bases and J gave up 4 bases, with 6 bases separating them. Per germline, CDR1 LNHDA and CDR2 SQIVND (reference sequence). The CDR3 bases are TGTGCCAGTAGTATACAGGGATACGAGCAGTACTTC. Amino acid sequence: CASSIQGYEQYF.

This clone has just one count. This chain connects TRBV6-5 to TRBJ1-2, with 8 bases that match TRBD1. After removal of 3 bases from V and 7 bases from J, the junction contained 1 base not matched to a gene. CDR1 and CDR2 (germline): MNHEY, SVGAGI. This CDR3 spans 12 amino acids. The CDR3 nucleotides read TGTGCCAGCAGTTATGGGACAGGTGGCTACACCTTC. Translating gives CASSYGTGGYTF.

The rearrangement links TRBV21-1 to TRBJ2-4; TRBD2 is the table's D call and was not checked against the DNA. TRBV21-1 is given as a pseudogene. This CDR3 comprises 19 residues. The CDR3 protein is CASSPRLAGGPRAKNIQYF. As DNA, the CDR3 is TGTGCCAGCAGCCCCCGCCTAGCGGGAGGGCCGCGAGCCAAAAACATTCAGTACTTC.

The gene calls are TRBV5-4 and TRBJ2-5; D perhaps matches TRBD2 (7 bases). There are 16 residues in the CDR3. V was shortened by 0 bases and J by 4 bases, with 16 bases between the two germline ends. CDR1 and CDR2 (germline): SGHNT, YYREEE (reference sequence). The CDR3 DNA reads TGTGCCAGCAGCTTGGGAGGGCGGGGGCTCGGAGAGACCCAGTACTTC. Translation: CASSLGGRGLGETQYF. The variable domain in full, with the rest retrieved from reference TRBV5-4 and TRBJ2-5, is ETGVTQSPTHLIKTRGQQVTLRCSSQSGHNTVSWYQQALGQGPQFIFQYYREEENGRGNFPPRFSGLQFPNYSSELNVNALELDDSALYLCASSLGGRGLGETQYFGPGTRLLVL.

The V gene is TRBV11-2, the J gene TRBJ2-2, with TRBD2 identical over 7 bases. With V trimmed by 5 bases and J by 4 bases, 7 bases remained unmatched. The length of the CDR3 is 15 residues. Germline assignment: CDR1 SGHAT and CDR2 FQNNGV. CDR3 sequence (DNA): TGTGCCAGCAGCCCTGGCGGGAGCGGCACCGGGGAGCTGTTTTTT. As protein: CASSPGGSGTGELFF.

The chain is built from TRBV11-2 and TRBJ2-2, with TRBD1 matching over 8 bases. The germline V gene has CDR1 SGHAT and CDR2 FQNNGV. With 5 bases clipped from V and 6 bases from J, the junction kept 5 bases outside the gene matches. This CDR3 comprises 14 residues. The CDR3 is CASSGRTGSGELFF. Here the CDR3 DNA reads TGTGCCAGCAGCGGGCGGACAGGGTCCGGGGAGCTGTTTTTT.